The rows below give T cell receptor beta chains drawn from one sample of a study of blood T cell repertoires in COVID-19. Method: immunoSEQ multiplex PCR; TCRdb's copy keeps in-frame clones and lacks some. The sample includes roughly 280,000 clones, roughly 87% of them seen just once. The specimen was peripheral blood. The receptor set was obtained from a woman in her 50s who had recovered from COVID-19. The CDR3 runs from the conserved cysteine through the conserved F or W. The order of the fields is D gene, J gene, clone size, V gene, CDR3 DNA, CDR3 protein. D genes are given only for firm matches. Rows may omit the clone size; those that give it use once, few, many or a size class.

TRBD1,TRBJ2-7,.,TRBV7-2,TGTGCCAGCAGCTTAGGGGACAGGGTAATCGAGCAGTACTTC,CASSLGDRVIEQYF
TRBD2,TRBJ2-1,few,TRBV15,TGTGCCACCAGCAGAGGTGGAGCGGGGGCCCCCAATGAGCAGTTCTTC,CATSRGGAGAPNEQFF
TRBD2,TRBJ2-7,.,TRBV6-2/TRBV6-3,TGTGCCAGCAGTTTAGCTAGCGGGAACGAGCAGTACTTC,CASSLASGNEQYF
.,TRBJ1-5,.,TRBV13,TGTGCCAGCAGCTCGAGACAGCACAATCAGCCCCAGCATTTT,CASSSRQHNQPQHF
.,TRBJ1-2,few,TRBV12-3/TRBV12-4,TGTGCCAGCAGTTTGCTCGGGGGTGGCTACACCTTC,CASSLLGGGYTF
TRBD1,TRBJ2-3,.,TRBV30,TGTGCCTGGAGGGGGACAGTACCTGGTCAGTATTTT,CAWRGTVPGQYF
TRBD1,TRBJ2-7,.,TRBV30,TGTGCCTGGAGTGAACGGGACAGGGGGCGCCACGAGCAGTACTTC,CAWSERDRGRHEQYF
TRBD1,TRBJ1-4,few,TRBV19,TGTGCCAGTAGTCCACCGGGACAGGGATATGAAAAACTGTTTTTT,CASSPPGQGYEKLFF
.,TRBJ2-4,.,TRBV12-5,TGTGCTAGTGCCCCAGGGTTGGGCAAAAACATTCAGTACTTC,CASAPGLGKNIQYF
TRBD2,TRBJ2-1,.,TRBV9,TGTGCCAGCAGCGTGGGTGGGAGGGCCGTTATAAATGAGCAGTTCTTC,CASSVGGRAVINEQFF
TRBD1,TRBJ1-4,.,TRBV4-1,TGCGCCAGCAGCCAAGATCCCGGACAGGGATCTGAAAAACTGTTTTTT,CASSQDPGQGSEKLFF
TRBD2,TRBJ2-1,.,TRBV3-1/TRBV3-2,TGTGCCAGCAGGACTCTAGCGGGAGTGGGTAATGAGCAGTTCTTC,CASRTLAGVGNEQFF
.,TRBJ2-3,.,TRBV6-1,TGTGCCAGCAGTGAAATGAACCGGGGTTTAGGTGATACGCAGTATTTT,CASSEMNRGLGDTQYF
TRBD1,TRBJ1-2,few,TRBV5-1,TGCGCCAGCAGCGCCCGTGTGGGGGACAGGGATGGCTACACCTTC,CASSARVGDRDGYTF
.,TRBJ1-2,.,TRBV5-6,TGTGCCAGCAGCTTGTTAGGGGTGGGCAGCTTTAACTATGGCTACACCTTC,CASSLLGVGSFNYGYTF
TRBD1,TRBJ1-1,few,TRBV7-9,TGTGCCAGCAGCCCCTGGACAGGACTGAACACTGAAGCTTTCTTT,CASSPWTGLNTEAFF
TRBD2,TRBJ2-3,.,TRBV12-5,TGTGCTAGTGGTTCGCATCCCGGGACTAGCGGCGGAGTCACAGATACGCAGTATTTT,CASGSHPGTSGGVTDTQYF
TRBD1,TRBJ1-1,.,TRBV5-4,TGTGCCAGCAGCTCCGGGACAGGGGGCACTGAAGCTTTCTTT,CASSSGTGGTEAFF
.,TRBJ1-1,.,TRBV7-9,TGTGCCAGCAGCTTAAGGCAGGGTCCTTTTCACACTGAAGCTTTCTTT,CASSLRQGPFHTEAFF
.,TRBJ2-3,.,TRBV19,TGTGCCAGTAGTCCCCTGACAGATAGCACAGATACGCAGTATTTT,CASSPLTDSTDTQYF
TRBD1,TRBJ2-7,.,TRBV6-2/TRBV6-3,TGTGCCAGCAGCCCCGGGACAGGGAACGAGCAGTACTTC,CASSPGTGNEQYF
.,TRBJ2-7,.,TRBV5-4,TGTGCCAGCAGCTTGGCGGGAGAGGGGTACGAGCAGTACTTC,CASSLAGEGYEQYF
TRBD1,TRBJ1-1,once,TRBV6-5,TGTGCCAGCAGTTGGGACAGAAAGAACACTGAAGCTTTCTTT,CASSWDRKNTEAFF
TRBD1,TRBJ1-1,.,TRBV5-1,TGCGCCAGCAGCTTCGGACAGGGCAGTGAAGCTTTCTTT,CASSFGQGSEAFF
.,TRBJ2-1,.,TRBV2,TGTGCCAGCAGTGAACAGGGCCTTGGGAATGAGCAGTTCTTC,CASSEQGLGNEQFF
.,TRBJ2-7,.,TRBV30,TGTGCCTGGAGTAGGGGATTTTACGAGCAGTACTTC,CAWSRGFYEQYF
.,TRBJ1-1,.,TRBV9,TGTGCCAGCAGCGTAGCCGGGGGTGGAACTGAAGCTTTCTTT,CASSVAGGGTEAFF